This T cell receptor beta chain came from a study of blood T cell repertoires in COVID-19. Profiled with immunoSEQ multiplex PCR; TCRdb holds only in-frame clones, not every one. Seen here are about 500,000 clones, 87% observed once, and the top ten hold roughly 0.7%. This CDR3 has 15 residues. CDR1 is SGHNT and CDR2 is YYREEE in the germline V gene (reference sequence). J gave up 3 bases and V 5 bases, and 5 bases lay outside the gene matches. The cohort comprised adults aged roughly 18 to 90 years residing in approximately 25 US areas. This TCR was recovered from a woman aged 18 to 35 who had recovered from COVID-19. The sample comprised PBMCs or T cells enriched from blood (not recorded which). This sequence joins TRBV5-4 and TRBJ1-1, with TRBD1 matching 12 bases. The CDR3 spells CASRRDRGPDTEAFF. As DNA, the CDR3 is TGTGCCAGCAGGAGGGACAGGGGGCCGGACACTGAAGCTTTCTTT.